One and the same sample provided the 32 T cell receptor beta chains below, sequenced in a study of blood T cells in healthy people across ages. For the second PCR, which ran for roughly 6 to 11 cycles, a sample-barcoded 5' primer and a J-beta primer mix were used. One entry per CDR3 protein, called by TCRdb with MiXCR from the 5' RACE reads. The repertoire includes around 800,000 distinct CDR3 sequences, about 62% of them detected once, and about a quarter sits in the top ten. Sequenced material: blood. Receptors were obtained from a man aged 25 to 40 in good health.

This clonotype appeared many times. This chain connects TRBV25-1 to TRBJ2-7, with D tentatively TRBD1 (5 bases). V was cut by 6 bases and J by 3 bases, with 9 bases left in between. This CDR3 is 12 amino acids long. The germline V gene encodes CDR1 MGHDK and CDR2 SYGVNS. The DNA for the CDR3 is TGTGCCAGCAGCGGCAGGGTCTACGAGCAGTACTTC. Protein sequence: CASSGRVYEQYF.

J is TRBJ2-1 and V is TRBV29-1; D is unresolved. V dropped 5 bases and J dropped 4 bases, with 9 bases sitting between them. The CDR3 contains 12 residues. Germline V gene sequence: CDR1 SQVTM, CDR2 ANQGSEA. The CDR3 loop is CSVLGYYNEQFF. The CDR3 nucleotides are TGCAGCGTTCTCGGGTATTACAATGAGCAGTTCTTC.

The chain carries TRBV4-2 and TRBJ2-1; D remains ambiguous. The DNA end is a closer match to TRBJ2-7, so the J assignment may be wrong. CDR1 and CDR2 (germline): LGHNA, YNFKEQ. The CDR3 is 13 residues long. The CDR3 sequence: CASSQEPGAEQYF. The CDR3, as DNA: TGTGCCAGCAGCCAAGAGCCGGGCGCCGAGCAGTACTTC.

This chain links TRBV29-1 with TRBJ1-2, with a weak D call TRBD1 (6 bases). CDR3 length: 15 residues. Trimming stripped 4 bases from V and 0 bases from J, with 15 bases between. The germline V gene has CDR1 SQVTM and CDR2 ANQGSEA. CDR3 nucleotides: TGCAGCGTTGCTTCCGGGACACTCACTAACTATGGCTACACCTTC. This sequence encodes CSVASGTLTNYGYTF.

CDR3 nucleotides: TGTGCCAGCACAGACCCGGACAGGACAGGGGGCTCAACTAATGAAAAACTGTTTTTT. Translating gives CASTDPDRTGGSTNEKLFF. The V and J genes are TRBV27 and TRBJ1-4, with TRBD1 identical over 11 bases. This CDR3 region has 19 residues. Per the germline V gene, CDR1 is MNHEY and CDR2 is SMNVEV (reference sequence). The ends lost 7 bases at V and 0 bases at J; junction bases unmatched: 13.

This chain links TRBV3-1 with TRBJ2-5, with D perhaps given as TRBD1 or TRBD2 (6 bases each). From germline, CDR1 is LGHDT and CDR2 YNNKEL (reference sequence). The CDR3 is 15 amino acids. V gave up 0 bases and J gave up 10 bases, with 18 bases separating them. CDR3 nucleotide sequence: TGTGCCAGCAGCCAAGATGAAACTAGGGGGAGGATCCAGTACTTC. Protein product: CASSQDETRGRIQYF.

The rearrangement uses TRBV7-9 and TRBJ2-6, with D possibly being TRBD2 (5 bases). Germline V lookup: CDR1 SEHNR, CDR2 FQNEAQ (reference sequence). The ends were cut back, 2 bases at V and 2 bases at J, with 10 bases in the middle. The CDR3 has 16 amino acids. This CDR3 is CASSLIAHTGANVLTF. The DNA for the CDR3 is TGTGCCAGCAGCTTAATAGCGCATACTGGGGCCAACGTCCTGACTTTC.

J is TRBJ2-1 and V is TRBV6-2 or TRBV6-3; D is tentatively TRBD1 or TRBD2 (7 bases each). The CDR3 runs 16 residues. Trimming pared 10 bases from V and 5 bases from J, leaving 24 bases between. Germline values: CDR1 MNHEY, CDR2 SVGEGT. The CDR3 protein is CATGEGALPRDNEQFF. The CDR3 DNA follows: TGTGCCACCGGGGAGGGGGCGCTCCCCCGAGACAATGAGCAGTTCTTC.

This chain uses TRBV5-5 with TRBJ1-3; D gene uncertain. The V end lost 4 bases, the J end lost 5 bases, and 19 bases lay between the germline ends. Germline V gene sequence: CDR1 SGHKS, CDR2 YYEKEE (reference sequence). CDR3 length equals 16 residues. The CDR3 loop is CASSRVAAEGRNTIYF. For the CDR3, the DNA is TGTGCCAGCAGCCGGGTAGCGGCTGAAGGTCGAAACACCATATATTTT.

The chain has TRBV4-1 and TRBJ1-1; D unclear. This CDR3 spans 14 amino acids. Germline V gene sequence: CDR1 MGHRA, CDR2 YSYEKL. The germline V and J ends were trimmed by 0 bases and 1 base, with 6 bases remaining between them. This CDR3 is CASSQDLANTEAFF. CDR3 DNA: TGCGCCAGCAGCCAAGATCTTGCGAACACTGAAGCTTTCTTT.

The CDR3 DNA is TGCAGCGTTTTGGACAGGGAAGGCTACGAGCAGTACTTC. This translates into CSVLDREGYEQYF. The chain has TRBV29-1 and TRBJ2-7, with TRBD1 identical over 8 bases. V shed 5 bases and J 3 bases; nucleotides not matched to a gene: 6. Germline CDR1 SQVTM, CDR2 ANQGSEA. The CDR3 covers 13 residues.

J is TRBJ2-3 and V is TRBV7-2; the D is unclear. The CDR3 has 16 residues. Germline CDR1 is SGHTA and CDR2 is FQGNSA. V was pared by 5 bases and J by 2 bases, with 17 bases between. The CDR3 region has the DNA TGTGCCAGCAGCCAGTGGGCCCCTACAGACACAGATACGCAGTATTTT. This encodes CASSQWAPTDTDTQYF.

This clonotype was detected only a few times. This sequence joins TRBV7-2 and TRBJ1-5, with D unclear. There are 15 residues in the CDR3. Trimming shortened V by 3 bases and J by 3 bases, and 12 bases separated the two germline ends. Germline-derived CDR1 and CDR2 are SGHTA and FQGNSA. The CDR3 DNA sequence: TGTGCCAGCAGCTTCGGGAGAATGGACAATCAGCCCCAGCATTTT. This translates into CASSFGRMDNQPQHF.

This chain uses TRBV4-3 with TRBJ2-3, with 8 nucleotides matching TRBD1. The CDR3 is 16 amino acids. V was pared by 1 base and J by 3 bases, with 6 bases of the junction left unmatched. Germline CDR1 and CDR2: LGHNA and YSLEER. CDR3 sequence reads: CASSQAPGQETDTQYF. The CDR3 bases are TGCGCCAGCAGCCAAGCTCCGGGACAGGAAACAGATACGCAGTATTTT.

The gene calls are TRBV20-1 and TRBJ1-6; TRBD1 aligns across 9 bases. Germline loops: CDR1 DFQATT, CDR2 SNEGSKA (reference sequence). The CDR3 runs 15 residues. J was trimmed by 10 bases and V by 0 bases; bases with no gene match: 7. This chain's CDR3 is CSARDLTGGESPLHF. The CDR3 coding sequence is TGCAGTGCTAGAGACTTAACAGGGGGCGAGTCACCCCTCCACTTT.

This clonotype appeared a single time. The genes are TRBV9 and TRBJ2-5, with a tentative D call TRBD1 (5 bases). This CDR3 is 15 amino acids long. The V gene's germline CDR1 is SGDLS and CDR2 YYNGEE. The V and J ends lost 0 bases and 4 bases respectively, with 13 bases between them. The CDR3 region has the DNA TGTGCCAGCAGCGTAGAAGGGGATGTTGGAGAGACCCAGTACTTC. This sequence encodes CASSVEGDVGETQYF.

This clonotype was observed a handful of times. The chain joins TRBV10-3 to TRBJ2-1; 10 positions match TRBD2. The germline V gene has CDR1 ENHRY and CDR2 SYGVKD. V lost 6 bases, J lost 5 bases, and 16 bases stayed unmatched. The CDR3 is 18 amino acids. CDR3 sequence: CAISRTSSGGPDDNEQFF. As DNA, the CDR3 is TGTGCCATCAGCCGGACTTCTAGCGGGGGCCCTGACGACAATGAGCAGTTCTTC.

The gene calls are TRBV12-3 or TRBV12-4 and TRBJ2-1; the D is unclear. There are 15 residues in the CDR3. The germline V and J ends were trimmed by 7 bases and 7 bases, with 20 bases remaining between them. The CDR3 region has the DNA TGTGCCAGCACCCGGGCCACCATCTGGGAAAATGAGCAGTTCTTC. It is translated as CASTRATIWENEQFF.

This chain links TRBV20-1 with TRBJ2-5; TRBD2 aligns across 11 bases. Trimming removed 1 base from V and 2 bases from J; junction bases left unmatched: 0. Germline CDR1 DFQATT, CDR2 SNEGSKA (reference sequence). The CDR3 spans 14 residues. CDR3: CSARVAGGQETQYF. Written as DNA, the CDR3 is TGCAGTGCTAGAGTAGCGGGGGGGCAAGAGACCCAGTACTTC.

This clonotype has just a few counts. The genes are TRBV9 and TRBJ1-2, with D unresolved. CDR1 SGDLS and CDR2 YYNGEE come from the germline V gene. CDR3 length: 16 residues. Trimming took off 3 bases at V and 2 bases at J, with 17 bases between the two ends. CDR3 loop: CASSGGPGYTNYGYTF. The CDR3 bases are TGTGCCAGCAGCGGCGGACCCGGGTACACCAACTATGGCTACACCTTC.

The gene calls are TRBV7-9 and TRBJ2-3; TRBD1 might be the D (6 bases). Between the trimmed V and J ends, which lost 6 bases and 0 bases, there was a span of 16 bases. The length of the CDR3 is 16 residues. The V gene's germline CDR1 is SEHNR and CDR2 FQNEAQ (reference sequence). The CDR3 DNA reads TGTGCCAGCAGGAACAACAGGGCGGAAAGCACAGATACGCAGTATTTT. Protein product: CASRNNRAESTDTQYF.

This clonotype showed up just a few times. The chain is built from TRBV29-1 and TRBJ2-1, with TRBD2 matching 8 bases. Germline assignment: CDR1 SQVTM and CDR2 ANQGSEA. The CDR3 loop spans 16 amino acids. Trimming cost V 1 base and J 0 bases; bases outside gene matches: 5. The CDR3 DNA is TGCAGCGTTGAAGCCCGAAGCGGGGGCTCCTACAATGAGCAGTTCTTC. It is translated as CSVEARSGGSYNEQFF.

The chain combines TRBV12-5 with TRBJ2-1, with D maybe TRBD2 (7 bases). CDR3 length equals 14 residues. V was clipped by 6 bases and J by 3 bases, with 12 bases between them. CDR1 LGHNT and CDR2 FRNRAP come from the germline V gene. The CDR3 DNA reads TGTGCTAGTGGCCCGGGGGGCCTCTACAATGAGCAGTTCTTC. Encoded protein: CASGPGGLYNEQFF.

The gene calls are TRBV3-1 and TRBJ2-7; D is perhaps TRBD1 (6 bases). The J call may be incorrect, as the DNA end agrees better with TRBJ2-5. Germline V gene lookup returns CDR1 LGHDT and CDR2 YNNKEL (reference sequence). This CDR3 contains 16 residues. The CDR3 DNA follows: TGTGCCAGCAGCCAATACGCGGCAGGGGCTGGAGAGACCCAGTACTTC. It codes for CASSQYAAGAGETQYF.

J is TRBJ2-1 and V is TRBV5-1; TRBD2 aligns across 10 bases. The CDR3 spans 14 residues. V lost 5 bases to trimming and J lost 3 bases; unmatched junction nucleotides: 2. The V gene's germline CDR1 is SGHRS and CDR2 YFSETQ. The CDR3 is CASRLAGNYNEQFF. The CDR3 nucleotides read TGCGCCAGCAGACTAGCGGGAAACTACAATGAGCAGTTCTTC.

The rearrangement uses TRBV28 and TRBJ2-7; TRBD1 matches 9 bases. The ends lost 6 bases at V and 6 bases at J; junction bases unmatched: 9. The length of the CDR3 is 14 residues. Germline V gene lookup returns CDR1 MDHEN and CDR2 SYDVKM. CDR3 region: CASRKQGAWSEQYF. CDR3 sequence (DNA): TGTGCCAGCAGAAAACAGGGGGCTTGGAGCGAGCAGTACTTC.

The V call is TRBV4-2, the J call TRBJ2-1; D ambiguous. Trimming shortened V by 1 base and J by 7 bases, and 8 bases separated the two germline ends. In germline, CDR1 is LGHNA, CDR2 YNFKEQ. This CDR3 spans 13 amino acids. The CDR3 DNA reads TGTGCCAGCAGCCAAGTCGCATCGAATGAGCAGTTCTTC. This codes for CASSQVASNEQFF.

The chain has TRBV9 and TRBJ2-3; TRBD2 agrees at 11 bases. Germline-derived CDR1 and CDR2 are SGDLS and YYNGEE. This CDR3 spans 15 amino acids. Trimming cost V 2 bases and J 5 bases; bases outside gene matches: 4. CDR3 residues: CASSVLAGGIDTQYF. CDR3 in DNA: TGTGCCAGCAGCGTCCTAGCGGGGGGCATAGATACGCAGTATTTT.

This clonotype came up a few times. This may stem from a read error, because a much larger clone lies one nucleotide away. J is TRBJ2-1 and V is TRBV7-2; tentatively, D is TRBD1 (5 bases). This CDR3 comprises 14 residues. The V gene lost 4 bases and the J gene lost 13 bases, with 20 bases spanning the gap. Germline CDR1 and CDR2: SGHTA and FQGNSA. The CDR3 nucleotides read TGTGCCAGCAGCTCTGACAGCTCACAAGAGACCCAGTTCTTC. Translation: CASSSDSSQETQFF.

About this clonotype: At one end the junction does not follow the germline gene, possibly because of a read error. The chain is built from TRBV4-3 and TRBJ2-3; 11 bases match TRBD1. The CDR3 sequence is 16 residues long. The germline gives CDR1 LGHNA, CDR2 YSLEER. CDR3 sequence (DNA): TGCGCCAGCAGCCAAGATAAAGGACAGGGGGCAGATACGCGGTATTTT. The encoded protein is CASSQDKGQGADTRYF.

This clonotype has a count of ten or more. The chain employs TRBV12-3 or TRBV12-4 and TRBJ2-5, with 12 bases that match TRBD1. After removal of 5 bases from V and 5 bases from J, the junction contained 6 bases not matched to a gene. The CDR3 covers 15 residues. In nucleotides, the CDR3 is TGTGCCAGCAGTGGCTGGGACAGGGGGCGTGAGACCCAGTACTTC. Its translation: CASSGWDRGRETQYF.

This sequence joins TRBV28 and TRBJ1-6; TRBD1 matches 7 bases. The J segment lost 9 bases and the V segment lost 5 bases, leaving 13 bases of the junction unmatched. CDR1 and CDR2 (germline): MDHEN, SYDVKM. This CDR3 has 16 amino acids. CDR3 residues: CASSTGEWGIVSPLHF. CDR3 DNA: TGTGCCAGCAGTACAGGGGAATGGGGGATAGTTTCACCCCTCCACTTT.